This T cell receptor beta chain came from a study of T cell clonotyping in hematopoietic cell transplantation. The CDR3 is 12 amino acids. V was pared by 2 bases and J by 0 bases, with 3 bases between. Per the germline V gene, CDR1 is GTSNPN and CDR2 is SVGIG (reference sequence). Time point described: recipient sample about 28 days before transplant, after cytoreduction. Blood collection times were about day -28 and days 30, 100, 180 posttransplant. Sequenced by immunoSEQ multiplex PCR; TCRdb stores in-frame clones only, minus some. The sample holds about 6,900 clones, 95% to 97% seen once. The V gene is TRBV30, the J gene TRBJ2-3; D not certain. This receptor was taken from a man in his sixties or seventies with acute myeloid leukemia. Some clones in this sample may be carry-over from other donors' samples. The sequences come from peripheral blood mononuclear cells, collected before stem cell transplant. Here the CDR3 reads CAWSTSTDTQYF. The CDR3 DNA is TGTGCCTGGAGTACGAGCACAGATACGCAGTATTTT. The variable domain in full, completed from reference TRBV30 and TRBJ2-3, reads SQTIHQWPATLVQPVGSPLSLECTVEGTSNPNLYWYRQAAGRGLQLLFYSVGIGQISSEVPQNLSASRPQDRQFILSSKKLLLSDSGFYLCAWSTSTDTQYFGPGTRLTVL.